The 23 T cell receptor beta chains given below trace back to one sample, sequenced in a study of lymphopenia after photon versus proton radiotherapy. Some clones are missing from TCRdb's copy, which holds only in-frame ones; the method was immunoSEQ multiplex PCR. This table has 55,000 to 70,000 clones, approximately 87% appearing once. The sample here was peripheral blood, taken from a patient treated with proton-based radiotherapy. Receptor source: an elderly man with esophageal cancer.

CDR3 coding DNA: TGTGCCAGCAGCTTCGGGTTCTCCGGGACCCTAGACACCGGGGAGCTGTTTTTT. This encodes CASSFGFSGTLDTGELFF. The chain links TRBV7-9 to TRBJ2-2; D is perhaps TRBD1 or TRBD2 (5 bases each). The CDR3 totals 18 residues. CDR1 and CDR2 from the germline V gene are SEHNR and FQNEAQ (reference sequence). V gave up 3 bases and J gave up 3 bases, with 20 bases separating them.

The gene calls are TRBV11-2 and TRBJ1-1, with a possible D match to TRBD1 (5 bases). CDR1 SGHAT and CDR2 FQNNGV come from the germline V gene. The CDR3 totals 15 residues. V gave up 1 base and J gave up 2 bases, with 11 bases separating them. CDR3 nucleotide sequence: TGTGCCAGCAGCTTAGTATCCCAGGGCAACACTGAAGCTTTCTTT. Residues: CASSLVSQGNTEAFF.

The V gene is TRBV4-1, the J gene TRBJ2-7, with TRBD1 as a possible D gene (5 bases). Trimming pared 2 bases from V and 4 bases from J, leaving 9 bases between. Germline V gene data show CDR1 as MGHRA and CDR2 as YSYEKL. The CDR3 is made up of 13 amino acids. CDR3: CASSQQGGYEQYF. CDR3 nucleotide sequence: TGCGCCAGCAGCCAACAGGGTGGATACGAGCAGTACTTC.

This clone appeared a single time. The chain couples TRBV19 to TRBJ1-2; D is unclear. V was cut by 4 bases and J by 3 bases, with 9 bases left in between. Per germline, CDR1 LNHDA and CDR2 SQIVND (reference sequence). CDR3 size: 13 residues. The CDR3 region is CASSTEVHYGYTF. CDR3 nucleotides: TGTGCCAGTAGTACCGAGGTCCACTATGGCTACACCTTC.

The genes are TRBV11-3 and TRBJ2-1, with D maybe TRBD2 (6 bases). Deletions cut 1 base from V and 6 bases from J, with 10 bases between. Germline lookup yields CDR1 SGHNT and CDR2 YENEEA. The CDR3 has 14 residues. The DNA of the CDR3 is TGTGCCAGCAGCTTAGGACTAGTTGGCAATGAGCAGTTCTTC. Its translation is CASSLGLVGNEQFF.

The chain carries TRBV7-9 and TRBJ2-7; D assignment may be TRBD1 or TRBD2 (6 bases each). Germline CDR1 is SEHNR and CDR2 is FQNEAQ (reference sequence). Trimming cost V 6 bases and J 5 bases, with 17 bases left between them. There are 14 residues in the CDR3. The CDR3 reads CASSPGGGYDEQYF. The CDR3, as DNA: TGTGCCAGCAGTCCCGGAGGGGGTTACGACGAGCAGTACTTC.

V is TRBV11-2 and J is TRBJ2-5; TRBD1 is a possible D gene (7 bases). Germline CDR1 reads SGHAT; CDR2 reads FQNNGV. Deletions cut 7 bases from V and 7 bases from J, with 19 bases between. This CDR3 has 14 residues. CDR3 in amino acids: CASKVPRDSGTQYF. In DNA, the CDR3 is TGTGCCAGCAAGGTACCGCGGGACAGTGGGACCCAGTACTTC.

This chain connects TRBV7-9 to TRBJ1-1, with TRBD1 as a possible D gene (5 bases). From germline, CDR1 is SEHNR and CDR2 FQNEAQ (reference sequence). The CDR3 covers 17 residues. Between the trimmed V and J ends, which lost 5 bases and 0 bases, there was a span of 19 bases. CDR3 in DNA: TGTGCCAGCAGCAGAACAGTGACAGCGCAGGTGAACACTGAAGCTTTCTTT. Protein: CASSRTVTAQVNTEAFF.

This chain links TRBV7-9 with TRBJ2-7; 9 bases map to TRBD1. There are 12 residues in the CDR3. Germline CDR1 SEHNR, CDR2 FQNEAQ (reference sequence). V was clipped by 6 bases and J by 5 bases; unmatched bases: 2. The CDR3 DNA sequence: TGTGCCAGCAGAAGGACAGGGGACGAGCAGTACTTC. It is translated as CASRRTGDEQYF.

The CDR3 nucleotides are TGTGCCAGCAGCTCCAGCTACACAGATACGCAGTATTTT. Protein product: CASSSSYTDTQYF. The chain carries TRBV7-2 and TRBJ2-3; D unresolved. V was trimmed by 4 bases and J by 2 bases, leaving 7 bases between them. CDR3 length: 13 residues. Germline values: CDR1 SGHTA, CDR2 FQGNSA.

The V gene is TRBV7-9, the J gene TRBJ1-1; tentatively, D is TRBD1 (6 bases). The CDR3 runs 13 residues. V lost 6 bases and J 5 bases, leaving 13 bases between the germline ends. Germline assignment: CDR1 SEHNR and CDR2 FQNEAQ (reference sequence). The CDR3 bases are TGTGCCAGCAGGTTACAGGGCGGGACTGAAGCTTTCTTT. This gives the protein CASRLQGGTEAFF.

This chain connects TRBV13 to TRBJ2-1; 8 bases match TRBD2. The V and J ends lost 6 bases and 4 bases, in that order; junction bases with no gene match: 8. This CDR3 has 15 residues. The germline V gene encodes CDR1 PRHDT and CDR2 FYEKMQ (reference sequence). The CDR3 is CASSKYGGAYNEQFF. The CDR3 DNA reads TGTGCCAGCAGTAAGTACGGGGGGGCGTACAATGAGCAGTTCTTC.

The chain uses TRBV9 and TRBJ2-7; D possibly uses TRBD1 or TRBD2 (5 bases each). V lost 4 bases and J 1 base, leaving 15 bases between the germline ends. Per germline, CDR1 SGDLS and CDR2 YYNGEE. The CDR3 totals 15 residues. In DNA form, the CDR3 reads TGTGCCAGCAGCCAAGAGGGGCAGAGTTCCTACGAGCAGTACTTC. It yields the protein CASSQEGQSSYEQYF.

Here the CDR3 DNA reads TGTGCCAGTAGTTTTGGGACAGGGGGCACTGAAGCTTTCTTT. This gives the protein CASSFGTGGTEAFF. The chain links TRBV19 to TRBJ1-1, with 11 bases that match TRBD1. The CDR3 loop spans 14 amino acids. J lost 4 bases, V lost 5 bases, and 3 bases had no gene match. Looked up from germline, CDR1 is LNHDA and CDR2 is SQIVND (reference sequence).

This rearrangement joins TRBV5-1 to TRBJ2-5, with TRBD2 identical over 9 bases. The CDR3 length is 15 residues. Germline CDR1 SGHRS, CDR2 YFSETQ. With V trimmed by 4 bases and J by 4 bases, 8 bases remained unmatched. This CDR3 reads CASSPGLAPPETQYF. The CDR3 DNA follows: TGCGCCAGCAGCCCAGGACTAGCGCCCCCAGAGACCCAGTACTTC.

This chain links TRBV10-3 with TRBJ2-2; D is possibly TRBD1 (6 bases). CDR3 length: 14 amino acids. Germline CDR1 reads ENHRY; CDR2 reads SYGVKD. The V end lost 5 bases, the J end lost 1 base, and 8 bases lay between the germline ends. The CDR3 DNA reads as TGTGCCATCAGTCCGGGACAGAACACCGGGGAGCTGTTTTTT. Protein: CAISPGQNTGELFF.

J is TRBJ1-5 and V is TRBV27; D is possibly TRBD1 (5 bases). The CDR3 runs to 15 residues. Germline V gives CDR1 MNHEY, CDR2 SMNVEV (reference sequence). With 2 bases removed from V and 4 bases from J, the gap between germline ends came to 12 bases. This CDR3 reads CASSLKRGGNQPQHF. The CDR3 DNA reads as TGTGCCAGCAGTTTAAAAAGGGGAGGGAATCAGCCCCAGCATTTT.

The rearrangement uses TRBV11-1 and TRBJ2-7, with D tentatively TRBD1 (6 bases). The germline CDR1 and CDR2 sequences are SGHAT and FQDESV (reference sequence). Trimming removed 5 bases at V and 6 bases at J, with 17 bases between. The CDR3 spans 14 residues. CDR3 protein: CASSPWDTSGEQYF. The CDR3 DNA follows: TGTGCCAGCAGCCCCTGGGACACCTCTGGCGAGCAGTACTTC.

The V gene is TRBV15, the J gene TRBJ2-2; D may be TRBD1 (6 bases). Germline V gene sequence: CDR1 LNHNV, CDR2 YYDKDF (reference sequence). The CDR3 covers 14 residues. The V end was cut by 1 base, the J end by 6 bases, with 9 bases between. The CDR3 coding sequence is TGTGCCACCAGCAGAGTCAGGGGATCCGGGGAGCTGTTTTTT. Its protein product is CATSRVRGSGELFF.

The gene calls are TRBV5-1 and TRBJ2-7, with TRBD1 matching 12 bases. CDR3 size: 15 residues. V trimming: 7 bases; J trimming: 2 bases; junction bases outside the gene matches: 7. Looked up from germline, CDR1 is SGHRS and CDR2 is YFSETQ. For the CDR3, the DNA is TGCGCCAGCTCCTCCGGGACAGGGGGCCCCTACGAGCAGTACTTC. Amino acids: CASSSGTGGPYEQYF.

The chain employs TRBV11-2 and TRBJ2-2; D is undetermined. Deletions cut 7 bases from V and 1 base from J, with 19 bases between. The CDR3 totals 17 residues. Germline V gene data show CDR1 as SGHAT and CDR2 as FQNNGV. CDR3 sequence: CASTKGTAVLNTGELFF. In DNA, the CDR3 is TGTGCCAGCACCAAGGGAACAGCCGTATTGAACACCGGGGAGCTGTTTTTT.

The V call is TRBV6-6, the J call TRBJ2-3; 8 positions agree with TRBD1. After removal of 0 bases from V and 6 bases from J, the junction contained 2 bases not matched to a gene. The germline V gene encodes CDR1 MNHNY and CDR2 SVGAGI (reference sequence). The length of the CDR3 is 14 residues. This CDR3 is CASSYSGQADTQYF. The CDR3 region has the DNA TGTGCCAGCAGTTACTCGGGACAGGCGGATACGCAGTATTTT.

The chain recombines TRBV30 with TRBJ1-3, with D unresolved. CDR1 is GTSNPN, CDR2 SVGIG, per germline (reference sequence). This CDR3 has 14 amino acids. In DNA form, the CDR3 reads TGTGCGACATCGGACCGAAGCTCTGGAAACACCATATATTTT. It yields the protein CATSDRSSGNTIYF.